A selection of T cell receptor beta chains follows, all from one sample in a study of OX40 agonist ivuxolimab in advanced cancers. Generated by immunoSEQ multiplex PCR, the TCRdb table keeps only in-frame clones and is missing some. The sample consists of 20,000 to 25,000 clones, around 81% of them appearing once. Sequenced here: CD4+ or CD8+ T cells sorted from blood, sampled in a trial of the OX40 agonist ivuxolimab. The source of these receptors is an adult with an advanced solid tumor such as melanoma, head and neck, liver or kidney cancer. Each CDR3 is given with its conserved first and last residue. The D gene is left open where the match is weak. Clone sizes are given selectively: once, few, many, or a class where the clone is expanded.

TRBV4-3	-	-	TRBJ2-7	CASSQEGYSPVEQYF	TGCGCCAGCAGCCAAGAAGGTTACAGCCCCGTCGAGCAGTACTTC
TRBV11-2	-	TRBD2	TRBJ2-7	CASSGVGTSGAYEQYF	TGTGCCAGCAGCGGAGTGGGGACTAGCGGGGCCTACGAGCAGTACTTC
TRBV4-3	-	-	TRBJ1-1	CASSQEWGSTEAFF	TGCGCCAGCAGCCAAGAATGGGGGAGCACTGAAGCTTTCTTT
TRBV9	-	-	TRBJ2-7	CASSVESAYEQYF	TGTGCCAGCAGCGTAGAGAGCGCCTACGAGCAGTACTTC
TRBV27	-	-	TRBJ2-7	CASSLNRLEQYF	TGTGCCAGCAGTTTAAATCGTCTCGAGCAGTACTTC
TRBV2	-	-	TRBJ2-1	CAREVPPYNEQFF	TGTGCCAGGGAGGTCCCACCGTACAATGAGCAGTTCTTC
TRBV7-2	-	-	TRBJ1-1	CASSFVNTEAFF	TGTGCCAGCAGTTTCGTAAACACTGAAGCTTTCTTT
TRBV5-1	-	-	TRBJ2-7	CASSLGHPGEYEQYF	TGCGCCAGCAGTCTAGGACACCCCGGGGAATACGAGCAGTACTTC
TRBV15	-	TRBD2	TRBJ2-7	CATSTTSGRPYYEQYF	TGTGCCACCAGCACGACCAGCGGGAGGCCATACTACGAGCAGTACTTC
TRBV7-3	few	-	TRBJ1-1	CASSLQGETEAFF	TGCGCCAGCAGCCTACAGGGAGAGACTGAAGCTTTCTTT
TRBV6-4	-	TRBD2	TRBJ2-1	CASSESGGANEQFF	TGTGCCAGCAGTGAGAGCGGGGGGGCCAATGAGCAGTTCTTC
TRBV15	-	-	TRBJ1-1	CATSSWRGTTEAFF	TGTGCCACCAGCAGTTGGCGGGGGACCACTGAAGCTTTCTTT
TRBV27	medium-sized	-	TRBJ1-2	CASSLSTGVYGYTF	TGTGCCAGCAGTTTATCAACAGGCGTATATGGCTACACCTTC
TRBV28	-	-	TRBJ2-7	CASSSGRYEQYF	TGTGCCAGCAGTTCAGGACGCTACGAGCAGTACTTC
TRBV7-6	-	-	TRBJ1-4	CASSLGGANEKLFF	TGTGCCAGCAGCTTAGGGGGAGCTAATGAAAAACTGTTTTTT
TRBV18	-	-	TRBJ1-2	CATMEGREDGYGYTF	TGTGCCACCATGGAAGGACGGGAGGATGGATATGGCTACACCTTC
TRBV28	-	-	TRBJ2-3	CASTLGFSADTQYF	TGTGCCAGCACTCTGGGGTTTTCGGCAGATACGCAGTATTTT
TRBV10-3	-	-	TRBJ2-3	CAISETDTRDTQYF	TGTGCCATCAGTGAGACAGATACTAGGGATACGCAGTATTTT
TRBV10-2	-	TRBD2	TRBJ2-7	CASRTSGLLREQYF	TGCGCCAGCAGGACTAGCGGGCTCCTAAGGGAGCAGTACTTC
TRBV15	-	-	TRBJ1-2	CATSRVDVLGYTF	TGTGCCACCAGCAGAGTCGACGTACTTGGCTACACCTTC
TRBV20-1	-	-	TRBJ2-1	CSAPLRSEQFF	TGCAGTGCCCCGCTGAGGAGTGAGCAGTTCTTC
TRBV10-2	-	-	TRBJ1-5	CASSETSSNQPQHF	TGCGCCAGCAGCGAGACCAGCAGCAATCAGCCCCAGCATTTT
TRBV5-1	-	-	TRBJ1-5	CASSFRRGQPQHF	TGCGCCAGCAGCTTCCGACGGGGTCAGCCCCAGCATTTT
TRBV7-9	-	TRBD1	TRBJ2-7	CASSPPTGREYEQYF	TGTGCCAGCAGCCCCCCGACAGGGAGAGAGTACGAGCAGTACTTC
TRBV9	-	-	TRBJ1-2	CASNGGRDYTF	TGTGCCAGCAACGGTGGGCGCGACTACACCTTC
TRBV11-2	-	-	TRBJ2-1	CAVTPDGWANEQFF	TGTGCCGTCACTCCAGATGGTTGGGCCAATGAGCAGTTCTTC
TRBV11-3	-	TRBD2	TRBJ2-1	CASSPGLAGINEQFF	TGTGCCAGCAGCCCGGGACTAGCGGGTATCAATGAGCAGTTCTTC
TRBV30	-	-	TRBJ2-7	CAWSLGPLSYEQYF	TGTGCCTGGAGTTTGGGACCGCTCTCCTACGAGCAGTACTTC
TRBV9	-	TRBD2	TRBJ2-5	CASSPPLAARETQYF	TGTGCCAGCAGCCCGCCGCTAGCGGCTAGAGAGACCCAGTACTTC
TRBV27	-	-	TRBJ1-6	CASSFYDFNSPLHF	TGTGCCAGCAGTTTTTATGATTTTAATTCACCCCTCCACTTT
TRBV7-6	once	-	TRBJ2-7	CASSLGAVAYEQYF	TGTGCCAGCAGCTTAGGGGCAGTCGCCTACGAGCAGTACTTC
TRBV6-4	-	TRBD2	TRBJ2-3	CASSSAGGLYDTQYF	TGTGCCAGCTCCTCGGCGGGGGGCCTCTACGATACGCAGTATTTT
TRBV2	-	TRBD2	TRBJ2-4	CASETEDSTSGGLKYF	TGTGCCAGTGAGACGGAGGACAGTACTAGCGGGGGCCTAAAGTACTTC
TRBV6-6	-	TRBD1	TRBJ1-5	CASSSDRDNQPQHF	TGTGCCAGCAGTTCGGACAGGGACAATCAGCCCCAGCATTTT
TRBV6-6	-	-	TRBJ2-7	CASSFKTDAYEQYF	TGTGCCAGCAGTTTCAAGACGGACGCCTACGAGCAGTACTTC
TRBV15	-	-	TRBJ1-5	CATSRDGQADQPQHF	TGTGCCACCAGCAGAGATGGGCAGGCCGATCAGCCCCAGCATTTT
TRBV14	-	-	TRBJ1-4	CASSLIGYEKLFF	TGTGCCAGCAGTCTAATAGGGTACGAAAAACTGTTTTTT
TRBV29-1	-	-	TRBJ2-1	CSAHPTGTNEQFF	TGCAGCGCACATCCAACAGGGACCAATGAGCAGTTCTTC
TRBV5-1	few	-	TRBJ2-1	CASSLYGLYNEQFF	TGCGCCAGCAGCTTGTACGGCCTCTACAATGAGCAGTTCTTC
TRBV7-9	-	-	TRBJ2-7	CASSPKGEGLREQYF	TGTGCCAGCAGCCCCAAAGGAGAGGGGTTAAGGGAGCAGTACTTC
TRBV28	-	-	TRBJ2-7	CASSAQTGTISYEQYF	TGTGCCAGCAGTGCGCAAACCGGGACCATCTCCTACGAGCAGTACTTC
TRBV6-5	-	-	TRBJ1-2	CASSHGQTYGYTF	TGTGCCAGCAGCCATGGACAGACCTATGGCTACACCTTC
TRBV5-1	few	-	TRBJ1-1	CASSWTEQGWNTEAFF	TGCGCCAGCAGCTGGACAGAACAGGGATGGAACACTGAAGCTTTCTTT